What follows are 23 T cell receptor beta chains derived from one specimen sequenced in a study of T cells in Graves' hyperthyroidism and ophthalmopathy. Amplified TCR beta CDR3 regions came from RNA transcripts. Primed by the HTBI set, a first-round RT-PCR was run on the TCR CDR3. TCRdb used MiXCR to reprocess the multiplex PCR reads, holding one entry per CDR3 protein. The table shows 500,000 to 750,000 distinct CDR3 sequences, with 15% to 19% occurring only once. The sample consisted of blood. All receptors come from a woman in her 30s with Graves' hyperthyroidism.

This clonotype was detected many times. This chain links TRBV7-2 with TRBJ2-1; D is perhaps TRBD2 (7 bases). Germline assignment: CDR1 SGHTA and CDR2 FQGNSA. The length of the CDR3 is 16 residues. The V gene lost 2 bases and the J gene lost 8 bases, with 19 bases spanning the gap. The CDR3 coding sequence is TGTGCCAGCAGCTTAATGACCGCCCGGGGGGCGGATGAGCAGTTCTTC. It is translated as CASSLMTARGADEQFF.

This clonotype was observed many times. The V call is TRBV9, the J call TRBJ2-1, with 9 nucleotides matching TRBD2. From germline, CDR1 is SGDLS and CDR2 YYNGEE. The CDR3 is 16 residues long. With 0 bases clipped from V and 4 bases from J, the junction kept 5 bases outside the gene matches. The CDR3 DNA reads TGTGCCAGCAGCGTAGGGGGAGCGGGAGGTTACAATGAGCAGTTCTTC. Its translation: CASSVGGAGGYNEQFF.

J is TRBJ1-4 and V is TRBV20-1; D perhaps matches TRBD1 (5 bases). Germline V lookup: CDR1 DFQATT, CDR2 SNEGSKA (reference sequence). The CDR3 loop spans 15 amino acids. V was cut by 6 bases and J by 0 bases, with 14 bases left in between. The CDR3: CSARVGAATNEKLFF. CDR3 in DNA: TGCAGTGCCCGAGTAGGGGCAGCAACTAATGAAAAACTGTTTTTT.

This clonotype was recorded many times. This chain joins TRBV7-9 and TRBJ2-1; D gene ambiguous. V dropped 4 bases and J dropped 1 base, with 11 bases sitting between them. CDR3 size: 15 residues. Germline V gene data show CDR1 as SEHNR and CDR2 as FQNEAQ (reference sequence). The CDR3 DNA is TGTGCCAGCAGCTACCCCGCCTCGTCCTACAATGAGCAGTTCTTC. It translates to CASSYPASSYNEQFF.

CDR3 residues: CASRPGTSGVYEQYF. The CDR3 region has the DNA TGTGCCAGTAGGCCCGGGACTAGCGGGGTCTACGAGCAGTACTTC. The chain combines TRBV19 with TRBJ2-7, with 13 bases that match TRBD2. CDR1 LNHDA and CDR2 SQIVND come from the germline V gene (reference sequence). The V segment lost 6 bases and the J segment 3 bases; nucleotides outside the gene matches: 5. This CDR3 comprises 15 residues.

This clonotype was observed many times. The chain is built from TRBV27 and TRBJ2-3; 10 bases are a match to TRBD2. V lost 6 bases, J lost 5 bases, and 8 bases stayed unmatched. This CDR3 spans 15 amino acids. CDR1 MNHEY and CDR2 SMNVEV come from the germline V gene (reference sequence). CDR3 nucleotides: TGTGCCAGCAGCAATGGGATAGCGGGAGGAGATACGCAGTATTTT. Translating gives CASSNGIAGGDTQYF.

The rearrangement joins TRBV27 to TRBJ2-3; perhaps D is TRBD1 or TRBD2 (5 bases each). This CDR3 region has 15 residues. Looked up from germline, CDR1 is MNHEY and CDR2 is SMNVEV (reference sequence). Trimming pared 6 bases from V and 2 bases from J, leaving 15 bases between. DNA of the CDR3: TGTGCCAGCAGCCTCTTCCCCGGGGCCACAGATACGCAGTATTTT. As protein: CASSLFPGATDTQYF.

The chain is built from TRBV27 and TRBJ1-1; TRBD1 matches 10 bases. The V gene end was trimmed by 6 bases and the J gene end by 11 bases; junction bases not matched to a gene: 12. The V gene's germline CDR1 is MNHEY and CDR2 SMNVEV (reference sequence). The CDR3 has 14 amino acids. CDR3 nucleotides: TGTGCCAGCAGGACCGGGACAGGGGCTGGCGGGGCTTTCTTT. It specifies CASRTGTGAGGAFF.

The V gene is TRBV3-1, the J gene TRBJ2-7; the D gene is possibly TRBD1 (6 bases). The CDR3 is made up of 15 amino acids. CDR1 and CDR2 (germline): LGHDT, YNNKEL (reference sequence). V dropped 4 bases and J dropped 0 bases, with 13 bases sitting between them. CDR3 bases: TGTGCCAGCAGCCGCTCTGGGACAAACTCCTACGAGCAGTACTTC. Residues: CASSRSGTNSYEQYF.

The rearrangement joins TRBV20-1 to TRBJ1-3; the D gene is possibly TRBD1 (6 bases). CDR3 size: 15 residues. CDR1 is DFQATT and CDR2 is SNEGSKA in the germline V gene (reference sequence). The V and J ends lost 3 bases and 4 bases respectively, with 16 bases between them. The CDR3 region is CSARVGGAGGNTIYF. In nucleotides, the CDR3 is TGCAGTGCTAGGGTGGGGGGCGCGGGAGGAAACACCATATATTTT.

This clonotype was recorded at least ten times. CDR3 protein: CASSPRTSGYNEQFF. CDR3 DNA: TGTGCCAGCAGCCCAAGGACTAGCGGCTACAATGAGCAGTTCTTC. V is TRBV7-3 and J is TRBJ2-1; TRBD2 agrees at 10 bases. Germline trimming cut 5 bases from V and 3 bases from J; bases unmatched to any gene: 4. Germline lookup yields CDR1 SGHTA and CDR2 FQGTGA. This CDR3 has 15 amino acids.

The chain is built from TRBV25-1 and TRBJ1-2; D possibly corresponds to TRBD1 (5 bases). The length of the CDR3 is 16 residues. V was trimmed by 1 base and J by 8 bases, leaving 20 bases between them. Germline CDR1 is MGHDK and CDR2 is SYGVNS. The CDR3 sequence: CASSEFDYLGTKGYTF. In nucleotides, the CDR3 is TGTGCCAGCAGTGAATTCGACTACCTGGGGACGAAGGGCTACACCTTC.

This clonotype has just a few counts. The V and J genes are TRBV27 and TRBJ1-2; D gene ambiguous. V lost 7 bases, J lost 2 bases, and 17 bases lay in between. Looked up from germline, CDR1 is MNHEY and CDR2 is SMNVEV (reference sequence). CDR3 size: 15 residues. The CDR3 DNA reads TGTGCCAGCACCCCACTTCAGCCAGGCAACTATGGCTACACCTTC. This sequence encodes CASTPLQPGNYGYTF.

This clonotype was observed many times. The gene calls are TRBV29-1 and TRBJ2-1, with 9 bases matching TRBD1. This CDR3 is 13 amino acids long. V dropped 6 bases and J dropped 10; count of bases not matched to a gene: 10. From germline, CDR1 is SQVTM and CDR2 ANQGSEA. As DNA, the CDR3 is TGCAGCGTGGAGAGGACAGGGGTATGGGAGCAGTTCTTC. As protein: CSVERTGVWEQFF.

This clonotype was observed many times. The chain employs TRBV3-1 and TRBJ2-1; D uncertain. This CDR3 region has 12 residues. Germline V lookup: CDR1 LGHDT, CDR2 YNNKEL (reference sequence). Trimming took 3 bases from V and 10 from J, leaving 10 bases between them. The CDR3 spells CASSHTAPEQFF. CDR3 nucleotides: TGTGCCAGCAGCCACACAGCCCCCGAGCAGTTCTTC.

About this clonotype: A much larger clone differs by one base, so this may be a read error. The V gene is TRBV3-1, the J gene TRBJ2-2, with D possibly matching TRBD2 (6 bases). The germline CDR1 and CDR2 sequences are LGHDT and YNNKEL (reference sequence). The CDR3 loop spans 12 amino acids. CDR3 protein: CASRAVGGELSF. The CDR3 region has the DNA TGTGCCAGCCGAGCCGTCGGCGGGGAGCTGTCTTTT.

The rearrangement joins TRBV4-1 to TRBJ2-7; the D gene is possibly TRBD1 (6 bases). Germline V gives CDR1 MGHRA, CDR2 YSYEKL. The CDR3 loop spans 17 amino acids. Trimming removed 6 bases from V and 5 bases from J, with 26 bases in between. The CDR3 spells CASSPELTGTTIHEQYF. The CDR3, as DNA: TGCGCCAGCAGTCCCGAACTCACCGGGACAACAATCCACGAGCAGTACTTC.

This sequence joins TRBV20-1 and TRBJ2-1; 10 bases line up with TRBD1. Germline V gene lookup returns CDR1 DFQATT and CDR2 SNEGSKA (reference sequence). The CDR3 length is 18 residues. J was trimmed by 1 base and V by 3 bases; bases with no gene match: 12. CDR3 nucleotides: TGCAGTGCTAGTTTTCGGGACAGGGGTATTGGTTCCTACAATGAGCAGTTCTTC. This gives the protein CSASFRDRGIGSYNEQFF.

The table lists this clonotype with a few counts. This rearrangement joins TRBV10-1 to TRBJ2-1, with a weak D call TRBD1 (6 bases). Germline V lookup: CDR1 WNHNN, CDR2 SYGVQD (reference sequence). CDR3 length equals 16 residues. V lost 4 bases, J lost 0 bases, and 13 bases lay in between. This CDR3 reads CASSGRDRPSYNEQFF. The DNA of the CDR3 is TGCGCCAGCAGTGGCCGCGACAGGCCCTCCTACAATGAGCAGTTCTTC.

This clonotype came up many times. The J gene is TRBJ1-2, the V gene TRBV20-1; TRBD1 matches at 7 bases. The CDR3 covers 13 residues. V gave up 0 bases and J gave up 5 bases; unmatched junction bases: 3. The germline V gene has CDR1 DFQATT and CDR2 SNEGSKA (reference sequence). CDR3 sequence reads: CSAREQGMYGYTF. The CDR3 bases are TGCAGTGCTAGAGAACAGGGGATGTATGGCTACACCTTC.

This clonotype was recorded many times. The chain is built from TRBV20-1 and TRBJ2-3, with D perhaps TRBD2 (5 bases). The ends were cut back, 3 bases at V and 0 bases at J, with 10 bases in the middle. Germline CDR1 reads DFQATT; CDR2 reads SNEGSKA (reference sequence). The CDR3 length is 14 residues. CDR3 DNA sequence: TGCAGTGCTAGTGGGCTAGCCAGCACAGATACGCAGTATTTT. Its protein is CSASGLASTDTQYF.

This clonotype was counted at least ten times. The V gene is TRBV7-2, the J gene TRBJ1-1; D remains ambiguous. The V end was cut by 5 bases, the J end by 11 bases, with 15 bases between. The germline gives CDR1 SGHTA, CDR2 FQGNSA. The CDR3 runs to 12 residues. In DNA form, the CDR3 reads TGTGCCAGCAGCGACGCGTCAGGTATCGCTTTCTTT. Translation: CASSDASGIAFF.

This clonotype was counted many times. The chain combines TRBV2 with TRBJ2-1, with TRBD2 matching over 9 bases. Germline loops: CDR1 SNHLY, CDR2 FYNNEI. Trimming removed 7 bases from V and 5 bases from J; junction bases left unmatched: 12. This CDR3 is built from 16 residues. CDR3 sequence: CASTPTLAGYNNEQFF. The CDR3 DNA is TGTGCCAGCACCCCTACGCTAGCGGGGTATAACAATGAGCAGTTCTTC.